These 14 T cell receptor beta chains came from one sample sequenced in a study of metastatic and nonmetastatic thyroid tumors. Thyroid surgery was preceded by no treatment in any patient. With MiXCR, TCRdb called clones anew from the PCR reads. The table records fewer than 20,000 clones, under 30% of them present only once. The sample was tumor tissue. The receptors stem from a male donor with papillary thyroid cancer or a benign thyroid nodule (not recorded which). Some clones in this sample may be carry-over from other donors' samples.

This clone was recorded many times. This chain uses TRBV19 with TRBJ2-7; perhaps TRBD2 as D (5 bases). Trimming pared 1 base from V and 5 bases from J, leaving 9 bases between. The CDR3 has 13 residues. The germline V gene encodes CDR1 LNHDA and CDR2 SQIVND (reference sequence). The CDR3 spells CASSIVHGDEQYF. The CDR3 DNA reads TGTGCCAGTAGTATAGTGCACGGGGACGAGCAGTACTTC.

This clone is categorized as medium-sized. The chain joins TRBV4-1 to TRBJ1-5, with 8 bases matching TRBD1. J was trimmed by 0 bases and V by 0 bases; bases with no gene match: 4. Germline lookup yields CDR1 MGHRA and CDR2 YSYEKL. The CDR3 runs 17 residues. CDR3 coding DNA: TGCGCCAGCAGCCAAGATCCGGGACAGGTTAGCAATCAGCCCCAGCATTTT. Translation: CASSQDPGQVSNQPQHF.

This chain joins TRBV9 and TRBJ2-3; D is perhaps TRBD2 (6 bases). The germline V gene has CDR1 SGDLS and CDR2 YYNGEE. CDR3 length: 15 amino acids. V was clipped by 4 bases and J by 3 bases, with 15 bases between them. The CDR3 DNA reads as TGTGCCAGCAGCATCTCCGGGACTGTTACAGATACGCAGTATTTT. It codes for CASSISGTVTDTQYF.

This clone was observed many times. In DNA, the CDR3 is TGTGCCAGCAGGTCAATAGGGCAGGCTTTCTTT. Translated, it gives CASRSIGQAFF. The V call is TRBV7-9, the J call TRBJ1-1; no reliable D call. The CDR3 is 11 residues long. Trimming took 6 bases from V and 11 from J, leaving 13 bases between them. Germline lookup yields CDR1 SEHNR and CDR2 FQNEAQ (reference sequence).

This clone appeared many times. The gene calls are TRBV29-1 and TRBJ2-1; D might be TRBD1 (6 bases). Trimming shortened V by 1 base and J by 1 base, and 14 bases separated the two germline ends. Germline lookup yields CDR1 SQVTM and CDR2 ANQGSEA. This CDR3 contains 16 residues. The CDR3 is CSVEGPNRVSYNEQFF. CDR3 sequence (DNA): TGCAGCGTTGAAGGCCCGAACAGGGTATCCTACAATGAGCAGTTCTTC.

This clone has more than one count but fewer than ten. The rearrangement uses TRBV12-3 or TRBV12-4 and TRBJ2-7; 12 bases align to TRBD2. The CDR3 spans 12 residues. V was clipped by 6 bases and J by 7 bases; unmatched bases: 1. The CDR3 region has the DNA TGTGCCAGCAGAGGACTAGCGGGGGAGCAGTACTTC. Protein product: CASRGLAGEQYF.

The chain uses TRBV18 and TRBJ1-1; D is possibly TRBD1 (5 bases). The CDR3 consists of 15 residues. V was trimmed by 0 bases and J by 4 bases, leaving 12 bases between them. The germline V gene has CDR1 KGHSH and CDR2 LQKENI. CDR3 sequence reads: CASSPPEQVGTEAFF. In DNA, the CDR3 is TGTGCCAGCTCACCACCGGAACAGGTCGGCACTGAAGCTTTCTTT. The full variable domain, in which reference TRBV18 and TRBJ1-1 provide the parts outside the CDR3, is NAGVMQNPRHLVRRRGQEARLRCSPMKGHSHVYWYRQLPEEGLKFMVYLQKENIIDESGMPKERFSAEFPKEGPSILRIQQVVRGDSAAYFCASSPPEQVGTEAFFGQGTRLTVV.

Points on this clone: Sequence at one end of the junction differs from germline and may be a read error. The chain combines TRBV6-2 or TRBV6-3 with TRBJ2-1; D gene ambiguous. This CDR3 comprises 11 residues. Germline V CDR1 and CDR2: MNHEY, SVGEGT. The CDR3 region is CASNSYNDQFF. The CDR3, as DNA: TGTGCCAGCAACTCATACAATGACCAGTTCTTC.

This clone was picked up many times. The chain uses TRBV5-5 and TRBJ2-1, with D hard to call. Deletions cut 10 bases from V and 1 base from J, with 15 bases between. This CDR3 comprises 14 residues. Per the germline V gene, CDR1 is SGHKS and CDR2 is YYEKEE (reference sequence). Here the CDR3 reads CASQGGGSYNEQFF. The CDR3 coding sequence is TGTGCCTCACAAGGCGGTGGGTCCTACAATGAGCAGTTCTTC.

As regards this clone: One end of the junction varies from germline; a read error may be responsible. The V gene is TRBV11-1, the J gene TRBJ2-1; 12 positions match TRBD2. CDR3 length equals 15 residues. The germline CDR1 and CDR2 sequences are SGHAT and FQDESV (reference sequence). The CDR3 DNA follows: TGTGCCTGCAGCTCCACTAGCGGGGGGCGGGATGCGCAGTTCTTC. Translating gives CACSSTSGGRDAQFF. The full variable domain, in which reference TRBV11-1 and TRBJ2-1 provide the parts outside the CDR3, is EAEVAQSPRYKITEKSQAVAFWCDPISGHATLYWYRQILGQGPELLVQFQDESVVDDSQLPKDRFSAERLKGVDSTLKIQPAELGDSAMYLCACSSTSGGRDAQFFGPGTRLTVL.

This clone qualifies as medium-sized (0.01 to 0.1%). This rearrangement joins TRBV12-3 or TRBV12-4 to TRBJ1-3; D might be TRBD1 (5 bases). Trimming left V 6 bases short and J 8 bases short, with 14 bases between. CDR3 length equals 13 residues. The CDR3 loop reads CASRGQGEDTIYF. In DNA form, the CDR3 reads TGTGCCAGCAGGGGTCAGGGAGAGGACACCATATATTTT.

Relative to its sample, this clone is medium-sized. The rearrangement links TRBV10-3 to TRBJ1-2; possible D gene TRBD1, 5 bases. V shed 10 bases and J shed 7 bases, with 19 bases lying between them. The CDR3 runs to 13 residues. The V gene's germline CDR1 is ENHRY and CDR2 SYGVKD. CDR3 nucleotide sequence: TGTGCCACCGCCCCTTTCGGGGGGTCTGGCTACACCTTC. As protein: CATAPFGGSGYTF.

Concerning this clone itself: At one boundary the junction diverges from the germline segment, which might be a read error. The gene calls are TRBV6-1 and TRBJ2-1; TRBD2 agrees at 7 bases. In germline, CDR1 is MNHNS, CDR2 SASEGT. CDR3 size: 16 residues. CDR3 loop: CASSRIQAGRYNDQFF. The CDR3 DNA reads TGTGCCAGCAGTCGAATACAAGCGGGAAGATACAATGATCAGTTCTTC.

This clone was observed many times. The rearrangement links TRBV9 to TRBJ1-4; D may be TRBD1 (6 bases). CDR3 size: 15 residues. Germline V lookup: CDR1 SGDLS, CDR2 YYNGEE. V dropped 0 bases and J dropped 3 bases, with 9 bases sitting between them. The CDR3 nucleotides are TGTGCCAGCAGCGTAGAGGGGGAATCTAATGAAAAACTGTTTTTT. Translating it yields CASSVEGESNEKLFF.